Presented here are 22 T cell receptor beta chains from one specimen sequenced in a study of T-cell reconstitution after alpha-beta-depleted transplantation in children. Preparation of the TCRbeta library involved a method that used unique molecular identifiers. TCRdb re-derived calls from the PCR reads in MiXCR, one entry per CDR3 protein. The table shows roughly 400,000 distinct CDR3 sequences, with about a fifth occurring only once. The specimen was PBMCs from the stem cell graft donor, collected from the stem cell graft. These TCRs come from a human donor who donated a stem cell graft to a child with acute myeloid leukemia.

This clonotype was seen ten or more times. This chain uses TRBV29-1 with TRBJ2-7; 7 positions match TRBD1. CDR1 is SQVTM and CDR2 is ANQGSEA in the germline V gene. There are 11 residues in the CDR3. The V and J ends lost 6 bases and 6 bases, in that order; junction bases with no gene match: 5. As DNA, the CDR3 is TGCAGCGTGGCGTCAGGGGGCGAGCAGTACTTC. Amino acids: CSVASGGEQYF.

At least ten counts were recorded for this clonotype. V and J are TRBV20-1 and TRBJ2-1; TRBD2 aligns across 10 bases. Germline V gene sequence: CDR1 DFQATT, CDR2 SNEGSKA (reference sequence). V lost 0 bases to trimming and J lost 9 bases; unmatched junction nucleotides: 14. CDR3 length equals 17 residues. CDR3 in amino acids: CSARDMASGSRVSEQFF. CDR3 DNA sequence: TGCAGTGCTAGAGATATGGCTAGCGGGAGTAGAGTCAGTGAGCAGTTCTTC.

This clonotype has more than one count but fewer than ten. The V gene is TRBV4-1, the J gene TRBJ2-7; D assignment may be TRBD1 or TRBD2 (5 bases each). V was trimmed by 0 bases and J by 2 bases, leaving 20 bases between them. This CDR3 contains 18 residues. Germline values: CDR1 MGHRA, CDR2 YSYEKL. This CDR3 reads CASSQESYFGGSAYEQYF. The CDR3 region has the DNA TGCGCCAGCAGCCAAGAAAGCTATTTTGGGGGATCCGCCTACGAGCAGTACTTC.

V gene TRBV7-9 combines with J gene TRBJ1-2, with D possibly being TRBD1 (5 bases). V lost 5 bases and J 4 bases, leaving 14 bases between the germline ends. Germline V gene lookup returns CDR1 SEHNR and CDR2 FQNEAQ (reference sequence). The CDR3 extends over 14 amino acids. The CDR3 is CASSPNDRRYGYTF. The CDR3 bases are TGTGCCAGCAGCCCGAACGACAGACGCTATGGCTACACCTTC.

The chain joins TRBV6-5 to TRBJ2-5, with 9 nucleotides matching TRBD2. With 6 bases clipped from V and 5 bases from J, the junction kept 7 bases outside the gene matches. Germline values: CDR1 MNHEY, CDR2 SVGAGI. The CDR3 is 14 amino acids. The CDR3 region is CASSGLANGETQYF. In nucleotides, the CDR3 is TGTGCCAGCAGCGGACTAGCGAATGGGGAGACCCAGTACTTC.

A remark on this clonotype: One base away lies a much larger clone, so this may be a sequencing read error. The rearrangement uses TRBV12-3 or TRBV12-4 and TRBJ1-5, with unresolved D. CDR3 size: 14 residues. Trimming shortened V by 1 base and J by 0 bases, and 4 bases separated the two germline ends. Written as DNA, the CDR3 is TGTGCCAGCAGTTTAGGGTTTAGCAATCAGCCCCAGCATTTT. The encoded protein is CASSLGFSNQPQHF.

The chain has TRBV10-2 and TRBJ1-1; D unclear. The CDR3 length is 15 residues. Germline V gene data show CDR1 as WSHSY and CDR2 as SAAADI. V was trimmed by 0 bases and J by 4 bases, leaving 12 bases between them. As DNA, the CDR3 is TGCGCCAGCAGTGAGTCGCCAAGGAGGGCCACTGAAGCTTTCTTT. Amino acid sequence: CASSESPRRATEAFF.

This clonotype was seen a few times. The chain combines TRBV30 with TRBJ2-3, with 10 bases identical to TRBD2. V was clipped by 0 bases and J by 11 bases; unmatched bases: 8. This CDR3 spans 14 amino acids. Germline V lookup: CDR1 GTSNPN, CDR2 SVGIG (reference sequence). Here the CDR3 reads CAWSVGLAGVLQYF. As DNA, the CDR3 is TGTGCCTGGAGTGTAGGGCTAGCGGGAGTATTGCAGTATTTT. The full variable domain, its missing parts supplied by reference TRBV30 and TRBJ2-3, is SQTIHQWPATLVQPVGSPLSLECTVEGTSNPNLYWYRQAAGRGLQLLFYSVGIGQISSEVPQNLSASRPQDRQFILSSKKLLLSDSGFYLCAWSVGLAGVLQYFGPGTRLTVL.

This chain links TRBV5-5 with TRBJ2-7; D ambiguous. The CDR3 has 16 residues. V lost 3 bases, J lost 4 bases, and 20 bases lay in between. Germline V gene sequence: CDR1 SGHKS, CDR2 YYEKEE (reference sequence). CDR3 DNA sequence: TGTGCCAGCAGCTCCGCCCCGGGTGGGAAGGGTTACGAGCAGTACTTC. It codes for CASSSAPGGKGYEQYF.

The chain recombines TRBV24-1 with TRBJ2-2; possibly TRBD1 or TRBD2 for D (6 bases each). V shed 0 bases and J shed 0 bases, with 16 bases lying between them. The CDR3 length is 19 residues. Germline V CDR1 and CDR2: KGHDR, SFDVKD. Written as DNA, the CDR3 is TGTGCCACCAGTGATTTGCCGGGGGCGCCCCCACCGAACACCGGGGAGCTGTTTTTT. It is translated as CATSDLPGAPPPNTGELFF.

This clonotype was recorded a few times. The chain carries TRBV12-3 or TRBV12-4 and TRBJ1-1; D may be TRBD1 (5 bases). The CDR3 loop spans 14 amino acids. Between the trimmed V and J ends, which lost 2 bases and 2 bases, there was a span of 9 bases. In DNA form, the CDR3 reads TGTGCCAGCAGTTTACAGGGAACAAACACTGAAGCTTTCTTT. Protein product: CASSLQGTNTEAFF.

V is TRBV4-1 and J is TRBJ2-5; 9 positions agree with TRBD2. Germline lookup yields CDR1 MGHRA and CDR2 YSYEKL. Trimming cost V 0 bases and J 4 bases; bases outside gene matches: 6. The CDR3 has 16 residues. The CDR3 protein is CASSQDGEAGGETQYF. The CDR3, as DNA: TGCGCCAGCAGCCAAGATGGAGAAGCGGGAGGAGAGACCCAGTACTTC.

In its sample, this clonotype was seen many times. CDR3 residues: CSALKGGTADEQYF. The CDR3 nucleotides read TGCAGCGCCCTCAAGGGTGGGACAGCAGACGAGCAGTACTTC. This chain joins TRBV29-1 and TRBJ2-7; 7 nucleotides line up with TRBD1. The CDR3 is made up of 14 amino acids. Germline V CDR1 and CDR2: SQVTM, ANQGSEA. The junction had 14 bases not matched to a gene; V was cut back by 7 bases and J by 5 bases.

This clonotype was found a few times. The rearrangement joins TRBV5-1 to TRBJ2-7; unclear D gene. The CDR3 is made up of 14 amino acids. The germline V gene encodes CDR1 SGHRS and CDR2 YFSETQ. V dropped 0 bases and J dropped 5 bases, with 12 bases sitting between them. The DNA of the CDR3 is TGCGCCAGCAGCTTGGGGCCCTCGGACCACGAGCAGTACTTC. This sequence encodes CASSLGPSDHEQYF.

The CDR3 here is CASSLSGSKDTQYF. In DNA form, the CDR3 reads TGTGCCAGCAGCTTGAGCGGGAGTAAGGATACGCAGTATTTT. The genes are TRBV7-9 and TRBJ2-3; 8 bases fit TRBD2. Germline V gives CDR1 SEHNR, CDR2 FQNEAQ (reference sequence). This CDR3 spans 14 amino acids. The V segment lost 3 bases and the J segment 6 bases; nucleotides outside the gene matches: 5.

The genes are TRBV24-1 and TRBJ2-7; perhaps TRBD2 as D (5 bases). The V end was cut by 2 bases, the J end by 2 bases, with 12 bases between. Germline CDR1 KGHDR, CDR2 SFDVKD. The CDR3 has 15 amino acids. The CDR3 protein is CATSDWTGSTYEQYF. Written as DNA, the CDR3 is TGTGCCACCAGTGATTGGACGGGATCGACCTACGAGCAGTACTTC.

This clonotype showed up just a few times. The chain employs TRBV5-1 and TRBJ2-3, with D possibly TRBD2 on 5 matching bases. The CDR3 length is 14 residues. CDR1 is SGHRS, CDR2 YFSETQ, per germline. Trimming took 2 bases from V and 2 from J, leaving 9 bases between them. The DNA of the CDR3 is TGCGCCAGCAGCTTTGAGCGGTTCACAGATACGCAGTATTTT. Amino acid sequence: CASSFERFTDTQYF.

There are a few counts of this clonotype. The genes are TRBV20-1 and TRBJ2-2; tentative D call: TRBD1 (5 bases). This CDR3 comprises 13 residues. Per the germline V gene, CDR1 is DFQATT and CDR2 is SNEGSKA (reference sequence). V lost 6 bases, J lost 1 base, and 9 bases lay in between. The CDR3 protein is CSAQTGNTGELFF. CDR3 sequence (DNA): TGCAGTGCGCAAACAGGGAACACCGGGGAGCTGTTTTTT.

This clonotype was counted a few times. The gene calls are TRBV18 and TRBJ2-5, with D possibly matching TRBD2 (6 bases). The germline V and J ends were trimmed by 4 bases and 4 bases, with 7 bases remaining between them. CDR1 KGHSH and CDR2 LQKENI come from the germline V gene. The CDR3 runs 12 residues. CDR3 bases: TGTGCCAGCTCACAGACTAGAGAGACCCAGTACTTC. It translates to CASSQTRETQYF.

This rearrangement joins TRBV12-3 or TRBV12-4 to TRBJ2-2; TRBD2 might be the D (5 bases). The CDR3 has 15 residues. V lost 2 bases and J 3 bases, leaving 10 bases between the germline ends. In DNA, the CDR3 is TGTGCCAGCAGTTTAAACGGAGGCTACACCGGGGAGCTGTTTTTT. It specifies CASSLNGGYTGELFF.

This sequence joins TRBV5-1 and TRBJ1-4, with no clear D. The V and J ends lost 4 bases and 8 bases respectively, with 9 bases between them. This CDR3 region has 12 residues. The germline V gene has CDR1 SGHRS and CDR2 YFSETQ. The CDR3 loop reads CASSRNGEKLFF. The CDR3 DNA reads TGCGCCAGCAGCCGAAACGGGGAAAAACTGTTTTTT.

CDR3 nucleotides: TGCGCCAGCAGCTTGTGGGGGGACAGGATCGATGAGCAGTTCTTC. Its translation: CASSLWGDRIDEQFF. This rearrangement joins TRBV5-1 to TRBJ2-1; 8 bases align to TRBD1. This CDR3 is built from 15 residues. After removal of 1 base from V and 8 bases from J, the junction contained 8 bases not matched to a gene. From germline, CDR1 is SGHRS and CDR2 YFSETQ.